The rows below give T cell receptor beta chains drawn from one sample of a study of shared clonotypes between healthy human individuals. The assay was immunoSEQ multiplex PCR, and TCRdb's table has in-frame clones only and misses some. The sample includes 2 million to 2.5 million clones, just over 90% of them seen just once. Sequenced: naive CD4+ T cells from PBMCs. Receptors originate from a man aged 18-30 years in good health. Some clones in this sample may be carry-over from other donors' samples. Both conserved end residues are part of each CDR3. D genes are given only for firm matches. The listing skips clone size in some rows; elsewhere it reads once, few, many or a size class.

j_call v_call d_call clone_size cdr3_nt cdr3_aa
TRBJ2-7 TRBV18 NA NA TGTGCCAGCCATGGACGGCTTAGCTCCTACGAGCAGTACTTC CASHGRLSSYEQYF
TRBJ2-6 TRBV7-2 NA NA TGTGCCAGCACGACCCGCTCTGGGGCCAACGTCCTGACTTTC CASTTRSGANVLTF
TRBJ2-7 TRBV28 NA NA TGTGCCAGCAGTTTTACCGGGACGGTCACCTACGAGCAGTACTTC CASSFTGTVTYEQYF
TRBJ1-3 TRBV2 NA NA TGTGCCACGGCGCGTGGCACTGGAAACACCATATATTTT CATARGTGNTIYF
TRBJ2-3 TRBV18 NA NA TGTGCCAGCTCATTCGCGACGGGAGATACGCAGTATTTT CASSFATGDTQYF
TRBJ2-3 TRBV18 NA NA TGTGCCAGCTCACCACGGTCTAGGGGGGATGCGCAGTATTTT CASSPRSRGDAQYF
TRBJ2-3 TRBV6-4 TRBD2 NA TGTGCCAGCAGTAGCGGGAACACAGATACGCAGTATTTT CASSSGNTDTQYF
TRBJ2-3 TRBV5-4 NA NA TGTGCCAGCAGCTTACGGCCTAGCACAGATACGCAGTATTTT CASSLRPSTDTQYF
TRBJ1-5 TRBV6-4 NA NA TGTGCCACCCCTTTGGGGCGGGGTAACCCGAGAGATAGCAATCAGCCCCAGCATTTT CATPLGRGNPRDSNQPQHF
TRBJ1-1 TRBV28 TRBD1 NA TGTGCCAGCAGTCTACAGGGGGCCCCGAACACTGAAGCTTTCTTT CASSLQGAPNTEAFF
TRBJ1-4 TRBV25-1 NA NA TGTGCCAGCAGCAGGTTCTCAACTAATGAAAAACTGTTTTTT CASSRFSTNEKLFF
TRBJ2-1 TRBV7-2 NA NA TGTGCCAGCAGCATGACCGGGGCGAGGAATGAGCAGTTCTTC CASSMTGARNEQFF
TRBJ2-6 TRBV28 NA NA TGTGCCAGCAGTTTGCCCTTACCCGCTGGGGCCAACGTCCTGACTTTC CASSLPLPAGANVLTF
TRBJ2-1 TRBV5-1 NA NA TGCGCCAGCAGCTTCCTCGGGCAGGGTTTCAATGAGCAGTTCTTC CASSFLGQGFNEQFF
TRBJ2-7 TRBV28 TRBD1 NA TGTGCCAGCACCCAACCAGGGGGCGCAATCGGCTCCGAGCAGTACTTC CASTQPGGAIGSEQYF
TRBJ2-7 TRBV9 TRBD2 once TGTGCCAGCAGCACTAGCGGGCCTAACTACGAGCAGTACTTC CASSTSGPNYEQYF
TRBJ2-7 TRBV6-1 NA NA TGTGCCAGCATACAAGATCCATCACCCTACGAGCAGTACTTC CASIQDPSPYEQYF
TRBJ2-1 TRBV7-3 TRBD2 NA TGTGCCAGCAGCTTAATGCTAGCGGCGTACAATGAGCAGTTCTTC CASSLMLAAYNEQFF
TRBJ2-7 TRBV6-6 NA NA TGTGCCAGCAGTTACCTAAACCTTCGGGGAGCCGAGCAGTACTTC CASSYLNLRGAEQYF
TRBJ1-2 TRBV7-2 NA NA TGTGCCAGCGGCGGGGGGACGTCTTCTTACTATGGCTACACCTTC CASGGGTSSYYGYTF
TRBJ2-1 TRBV4-2 NA NA TGTGCCAGCAGCCAAGTAAAGGGTGGGAGTGAGCAGTTCTTC CASSQVKGGSEQFF
TRBJ1-1 TRBV27 NA once TGTGCCAGCAGTTTATCGTCGGGGAAAAGGGATACTGAAGCTTTCTTT CASSLSSGKRDTEAFF
TRBJ1-2 TRBV5-8 NA NA TGTGCCAGCAGTCTTCACAGACAAGTCTATGGCTACACCTTC CASSLHRQVYGYTF
TRBJ2-7 TRBV6-1 NA once TGTGCCAGCAGTGAAGACTTCGTGACTGGGGACGAGCAGTACTTC CASSEDFVTGDEQYF
TRBJ2-2 TRBV19 TRBD1 NA TGTGCCAGTAGGGGGACAGGGGACACCGGGGAGCTGTTTTTT CASRGTGDTGELFF
TRBJ2-7 TRBV5-4 TRBD1 NA TGTGCCAGCAGCTTTCCTGGACAGGCCTACGAGCAGTACTTC CASSFPGQAYEQYF
TRBJ2-1 TRBV6-1 TRBD1 once TGTGCCAGCAGCGCACCCGACAGGGGGCAGTTCTTC CASSAPDRGQFF
TRBJ2-3 TRBV11-2 TRBD2 once TGTGCCAGCAGCCCTTTAGCGGGACTGCCAGATACGCAGTATTTT CASSPLAGLPDTQYF
TRBJ1-4 TRBV10-3 TRBD1 NA TGTGCCTCGAAACCGGGACAGGGGGCAAAACTGTTTTTT CASKPGQGAKLFF
TRBJ1-1 TRBV2 NA few TGTGCCAGCAGGCCGGAAATGAACACTGAAGCTTTCTTT CASRPEMNTEAFF
TRBJ2-5 TRBV9 TRBD2 NA TGTGCCAGCAGCGTTAGACTCGGGACTAGCGGGAGTATCCAAGAGACCCAGTACTTC CASSVRLGTSGSIQETQYF
TRBJ2-7 TRBV7-9 NA NA TGTGCCAGCAGCCCCCAGGCAGGTACAGTCTACGAGCAGTACTTC CASSPQAGTVYEQYF
TRBJ1-5 TRBV28 NA NA TGTGCCAGCATCCCCGGGGGGACGCTCTATAGCAATCAGCCCCAGCATTTT CASIPGGTLYSNQPQHF
TRBJ1-4 TRBV6-1 NA NA TGTGCCAGCCTGGATCGGACAGAAAAACTGTTTTTT CASLDRTEKLFF
TRBJ2-3 TRBV19 NA NA TGTGCCAGTAGTAGCCCAGATACGCAGTATTTT CASSSPDTQYF
TRBJ1-2 TRBV20-1 NA NA TGCAGTGCTTCAGGGGAAGGTGGCTACACCTTC CSASGEGGYTF
TRBJ2-6 TRBV7-9 NA NA TGTGCCAGCAGCTGGGCTGGGGCCAACGTCCTGACTTTC CASSWAGANVLTF
TRBJ2-3 TRBV12-5 NA once TGTGCTAGTGTAGAGTCCTTCACAGATACGCAGTATTTT CASVESFTDTQYF
TRBJ2-7 TRBV28 NA NA TGTGCCAGCAGTTTACGGGGCTACGAGCAGTACTTC CASSLRGYEQYF
TRBJ1-3 TRBV7-9 TRBD1 NA TGTGCCAGCAGACAGGGACAGGACGGGCTCTCTGGAAACACCATATATTTT CASRQGQDGLSGNTIYF
TRBJ1-2 TRBV7-2 NA NA TGTGCCAGCAGCCCCGCGTGGCCGCCAGGAGGCTATGGCTACACCTTC CASSPAWPPGGYGYTF
TRBJ1-5 TRBV11-2 NA NA TGTGCCAGCAGCTTAGACGGCAGCAATCAGCCCCAGCATTTT CASSLDGSNQPQHF
TRBJ1-2 TRBV23-1 NA NA TGCGCCAGCAGTCAATCGTATGCAGTCTATGGCTACACCTTC CASSQSYAVYGYTF
TRBJ1-5 TRBV4-3 NA NA TGCGCCAGCAGCCTAAGCAGGGTAGGGCATCAGCCCCAGCATTTT CASSLSRVGHQPQHF
TRBJ2-5 TRBV11-1 NA NA TGTGCCAGCAACGACAGGACCCAAGAGACCCAGTACTTC CASNDRTQETQYF
TRBJ2-3 TRBV5-1 TRBD1 NA TGCGCCAGCAGCACGACAGGGGGGACAGATACGCAGTATTTT CASSTTGGTDTQYF
TRBJ1-4 TRBV28 NA NA TGTGCCAGCAGCCTGATTGCAACTAATGAAAAACTGTTTTTT CASSLIATNEKLFF
TRBJ1-2 TRBV4-3 NA NA TGCGCCAGCAGCCAAGAAGTAGATGTGGGTGGCTACACCTTC CASSQEVDVGGYTF
TRBJ2-1 TRBV11-3 NA NA TGTGCCAGCAGCCCCGGACTAACGTGGGATGAGCAGTTCTTC CASSPGLTWDEQFF